This is a list of T cell receptor beta chains from one sample in a study of lymphopenia after photon versus proton radiotherapy. Method: immunoSEQ multiplex PCR; TCRdb's copy keeps in-frame clones and lacks some. There are about 70,000 clones in the sample; 92% occur only once, and 2.2% lies in the top ten. The specimen was peripheral blood, collected from a patient treated with photon-based radiotherapy. The receptors were gathered from a woman aged 40 to 50 with cholangiocarcinoma. Each CDR3 is given with its conserved first and last residue. D genes are given only for firm matches. Expanded clones get a size class; other rows say once, few or many, or leave the size out.

CDR3	DNA	D	size	J	V
CASSSGTSTGEQFF	TGTGCCAGCAGCTCAGGGACTAGTACGGGTGAGCAGTTCTTC	TRBD2	.	TRBJ2-1	TRBV7-9
CASSSTGISTEAFF	TGCGCCAGCAGCTCAACAGGGATTTCCACTGAAGCTTTCTTT	.	.	TRBJ1-1	TRBV5-1
CASSSTGTTYNEQFF	TGTGCCAGCAGCTCTACGGGGACTACCTACAATGAGCAGTTCTTC	TRBD2	.	TRBJ2-1	TRBV7-8
CAITMTQGSPLHF	TGTGCCATCACGATGACTCAGGGTTCACCCCTCCACTTT	.	.	TRBJ1-6	TRBV10-3
CATSDPRPSYNEQFF	TGTGCCACCAGCGATCCCAGACCCTCCTACAATGAGCAGTTCTTC	.	.	TRBJ2-1	TRBV15
CASSEAGRLDYTF	TGTGCCAGCAGTGAAGCGGGGCGCCTAGACTACACCTTC	.	.	TRBJ1-2	TRBV6-1
CASSLGTETSTDTQYF	TGCGCCAGCAGCTTGGGGACAGAAACTAGCACAGATACGCAGTATTTT	.	.	TRBJ2-3	TRBV5-1
CASSDRTGGVRGTEAFF	TGTGCCAGCAGCGACCGGACAGGGGGCGTACGTGGCACTGAAGCTTTCTTT	TRBD1	.	TRBJ1-1	TRBV5-4
CASSFSGTSGVSSYEQYF	TGTGCCAGCAGTTTCTCCGGGACTAGCGGGGTCAGCTCCTACGAGCAGTACTTC	TRBD2	.	TRBJ2-7	TRBV27
CASSFGLQSSYEQYF	TGCGCCAGCAGTTTTGGACTCCAGAGCTCCTACGAGCAGTACTTC	.	.	TRBJ2-7	TRBV5-1
CAWSLISGQPQHF	TGTGCCTGGAGTTTGATCTCGGGTCAGCCCCAGCATTTT	.	.	TRBJ1-5	TRBV30
CASRNTMGALGEQYF	TGCGCCAGCCGAAATACTATGGGAGCTCTCGGCGAGCAGTACTTC	.	.	TRBJ2-7	TRBV5-1
CASSYYRTGNSPLHF	TGTGCCAGCAGTTACTATAGGACAGGGAATTCACCCCTCCACTTT	TRBD1	.	TRBJ1-6	TRBV6-5
CASSPPPYTEAFF	TGTGCCAGCAGTCCCCCGCCTTACACTGAAGCTTTCTTT	.	.	TRBJ1-1	TRBV27
CASSPATNTEAFF	TGTGCCAGCAGCCCCGCCACTAACACTGAAGCTTTCTTT	.	.	TRBJ1-1	TRBV11-2
CASSPNYEQYF	TGTGCCAGCAGCCCCAATTACGAGCAGTACTTC	.	once	TRBJ2-7	TRBV28
CASSTRSWRDTYEQYF	TGTGCCAGTAGTACCCGCTCGTGGCGCGACACCTACGAGCAGTACTTC	.	.	TRBJ2-7	TRBV19
CASSLGLGAAEQFF	TGCGCCAGCAGCCTCGGACTAGGGGCGGCTGAGCAGTTCTTC	TRBD2	.	TRBJ2-1	TRBV4-3
CSVEFGTAAYEQYF	TGCAGCGTTGAATTCGGGACCGCCGCCTACGAGCAGTACTTC	.	.	TRBJ2-7	TRBV29-1
CASSSTGTGSPEAFF	TGTGCCAGCAGTTCTACCGGGACGGGGAGCCCTGAAGCTTTCTTT	.	.	TRBJ1-1	TRBV28
CASSPLPAVYGYTF	TGTGCCAGTAGTCCCCTACCGGCGGTCTATGGCTACACCTTC	.	few	TRBJ1-2	TRBV19
CASSYAGTRPQETQYF	TGTGCCAGCAGTTACGCCGGGACTAGACCTCAAGAGACCCAGTACTTC	TRBD2	.	TRBJ2-5	TRBV6-6
CASSISNRVVYEQYF	TGTGCCAGTAGTATCTCGAACAGGGTGGTCTACGAGCAGTACTTC	.	once	TRBJ2-7	TRBV19
CASSQLLADEQFF	TGTGCCAGCAGTCAGCTACTAGCGGATGAGCAGTTCTTC	TRBD2	.	TRBJ2-1	TRBV7-6
CASSLRQGSYEQYF	TGCGCCAGCAGCTTGAGACAGGGCTCCTACGAGCAGTACTTC	TRBD1	.	TRBJ2-7	TRBV5-1
CASSTGTVNSPLHF	TGTGCCAGTAGTACCGGGACGGTCAATTCACCCCTCCACTTT	.	.	TRBJ1-6	TRBV19
CAWTEGVSYNSPLHF	TGTGCCTGGACTGAAGGGGTGTCCTATAATTCACCCCTCCACTTT	.	.	TRBJ1-6	TRBV30
CASSPPVPSSVSSYNEQFF	TGTGCCAGCTCACCACCTGTCCCTAGTAGCGTAAGCTCCTACAATGAGCAGTTCTTC	.	.	TRBJ2-1	TRBV18